Listed below are T cell receptor beta chains from one sample, sequenced in a study of vaccination and CD4 T cells after COVID-19. No antigens are known for them. MiXCR, applied by TCRdb to the PCR reads, yields one record per CDR3 protein. Among 15,000 to 20,000 distinct CDR3 sequences listed, around three fifths were seen once. Sequenced sample: CD4+ T cells from blood, cultured in vitro. The source of these receptors is a human donor who had recovered from COVID-19. Each CDR3 is given with its conserved first and last residue. The D gene is left open where the match is weak. The size field is filled for only some rows; it gives once, few, many or a size class.

TGTGCCATCGGGACTCAAGACACTGAAGCTTTCTTT CAIGTQDTEAFF NA NA TRBJ1-1 TRBV10-3
TGCAGTGCTAGAGGTGGCAGTCGGAGTCAGCCCCAGCATTTT CSARGGSRSQPQHF NA NA TRBJ1-5 TRBV20-1
TGTGCCAGCAGCTTAAACGGCGGGGTAACCTACGAGCAGTACTTC CASSLNGGVTYEQYF NA NA TRBJ2-7 TRBV7-3
TGTGCCAGCAGTTCCCCTCAGGTAGCGGCGCAATACAATGAGCAGTTCTTC CASSSPQVAAQYNEQFF NA NA TRBJ2-1 TRBV28
TGTGCCAGCAGTGCCTCCGGGACTAGCAACAATGAGCAGTTCTTC CASSASGTSNNEQFF TRBD2 NA TRBJ2-1 TRBV11-2
TGTGCCAGCAGGAGGAGGGGGCTCCACGATGAAAAACTGTTTTTT CASRRRGLHDEKLFF TRBD1 few TRBJ1-4 TRBV6-1
TGTGCCACCAGCCGGGACAGGGGGAATTCACCCCTCCACTTT CATSRDRGNSPLHF TRBD1 few TRBJ1-6 TRBV15
TGTGCCAGCAGCCGAATGGTGAGCACTGAAGCTTTCTTT CASSRMVSTEAFF NA few TRBJ1-1 TRBV7-2
TGTGCCTTCTGGACAGGGAATAATTCACCCCTCCACTTT CAFWTGNNSPLHF TRBD1 NA TRBJ1-6 TRBV30
TGCAGTGCTAACCGACAGGGGGCATCCGATACGCAGTATTTT CSANRQGASDTQYF TRBD1 NA TRBJ2-3 TRBV20-1
TGTGCCATCAGTGAGTCAGCTCCTGGACCGGGCTGGAGTAATGAGCAGTTCTTC CAISESAPGPGWSNEQFF NA NA TRBJ2-1 TRBV10-3
TGTGCCAGCACGCGGCAGCTGAACACTGAAGCTTTCTTT CASTRQLNTEAFF NA NA TRBJ1-1 TRBV28
TGTGCCAGCAGTATAGCGGGAGGGCCCACAGATACGCAGTATTTT CASSIAGGPTDTQYF TRBD2 few TRBJ2-3 TRBV6-4
TGTGCCAGCAGTTTATTCTCATTAGGGGCCAGGGGTTATGGCTACACCTTC CASSLFSLGARGYGYTF NA few TRBJ1-2 TRBV12-3/TRBV12-4
TGTGCCAGCAGCTTAGCGCACAGGGGGAGAAATCAGCCCCAGCATTTT CASSLAHRGRNQPQHF TRBD1 few TRBJ1-5 TRBV7-8
TGTGCCAGCAGTTTAGTAGGGGACGAGCAGTACTTC CASSLVGDEQYF NA few TRBJ2-7 TRBV12-3/TRBV12-4
TGCAGTGCTAGAGATCTGGGGAGGGGGGCCGCAGATACGCAGTATTTT CSARDLGRGAADTQYF NA NA TRBJ2-3 TRBV20-1
TGTGCCAGTACCACCTTGCAAGGGGCGAACTATGGCTACACCTTC CASTTLQGANYGYTF NA few TRBJ1-2 TRBV19
TGTGCCAGCAGCCCCCAGCAAGTTTCCGGTAGGGAGCAGTACTTC CASSPQQVSGREQYF NA NA TRBJ2-7 TRBV7-2
TGTGCCAGCAGTCCGGTTCCATTGGACAGGGTCCAGCCTGAGCAGTTCTTC CASSPVPLDRVQPEQFF TRBD1 few TRBJ2-1 TRBV27
TGTGCCAGCAGTCCCCTCGAAGGGGGTGATCAGCCCCAGCATTTT CASSPLEGGDQPQHF NA NA TRBJ1-5 TRBV6-1
TGCAGTGCTAGAGATCTTCAAAGGACAGGGGGTTACGAGCAGTACTTC CSARDLQRTGGYEQYF TRBD1 NA TRBJ2-7 TRBV20-1
TGCAGTGCTACCATCCCGACAGGGGCCTCCAGCTCCTACGAGCAGTACTTC CSATIPTGASSSYEQYF TRBD1 few TRBJ2-7 TRBV20-1
TGTGCCAGCAGTTGGGACCCAGGGGACGGCTACACCTTC CASSWDPGDGYTF NA NA TRBJ1-2 TRBV12-3/TRBV12-4
TGTGCCAGCAGCCGTACGTCCGATAATTCACCCCTCCACTTT CASSRTSDNSPLHF NA few TRBJ1-6 TRBV6-1
TGCAGTGCTAGAGGCCGGATAATCGGACTAGCGAGATCCTACGAGCAGTACTTC CSARGRIIGLARSYEQYF TRBD2 NA TRBJ2-7 TRBV20-1
TGTGCCTGGAGGCTACCCCCGCGCACCATATATTTT CAWRLPPRTIYF NA NA TRBJ1-3 TRBV30
TGCAGTGCTAGTCACAGTCGCGGTATAGACTACGAGCAGTACTTC CSASHSRGIDYEQYF NA NA TRBJ2-7 TRBV20-1
TGTGCCAGCAGTCCCCCCAATTACGAGCAGTACTTC CASSPPNYEQYF NA NA TRBJ2-7 TRBV28
TGTGCCAGCAGCCCCCGGACGGGGAATCAGCCCCAGCATTTT CASSPRTGNQPQHF NA NA TRBJ1-5 TRBV2
TGTGCCAGTAGTACAAGGAGGGGGCCCCACAATGAGCAGTTCTTC CASSTRRGPHNEQFF NA NA TRBJ2-1 TRBV19
TGTGCCAGCAGCTTAGCGGGGGGGCCCTACAATGAGCAGTTCTTC CASSLAGGPYNEQFF NA NA TRBJ2-1 TRBV7-8
TGTGCCACCAGCAATGCGGGAAGGGGACAGGGGACATTCCCTAACTATGGCTACACCTTC CATSNAGRGQGTFPNYGYTF TRBD1 few TRBJ1-2 TRBV15
TGTGCCAGCAGTTCCCCTCCCAGGGGGAACACTGAAGCTTTCTTT CASSSPPRGNTEAFF NA NA TRBJ1-1 TRBV27
TGTGCCATCAGAGGGGGACAGGGCCCGACCGGGGAGCTGTTTTTT CAIRGGQGPTGELFF TRBD1 NA TRBJ2-2 TRBV10-3
TGTGCCAGCAGTGAGCCGGGGAGGGGACTCACTGAAGCTTTCTTT CASSEPGRGLTEAFF NA NA TRBJ1-1 TRBV6-1
TGTGCCAGCAGCTTGGACAGAGCATTTGAAAAACTGTTTTTT CASSLDRAFEKLFF NA NA TRBJ1-4 TRBV5-4
TGTGCCACCAGTGCCGCAGATACCTACGAGCAGTACTTC CATSAADTYEQYF NA few TRBJ2-7 TRBV24-1
TGTGCCTGGAGTGTCAAGGGGCCAGAAGTAGCTTTCTTT CAWSVKGPEVAFF NA once TRBJ1-1 TRBV30
TGTGCCAGCAGCCCGCTCACGGACAGGAGAGCTTTCTTT CASSPLTDRRAFF TRBD1 NA TRBJ1-1 TRBV5-5
TGCAGTGCTAGAGGTCTGGGTTCCCGCACAGATACGCAGTATTTT CSARGLGSRTDTQYF NA few TRBJ2-3 TRBV20-1
TGCAGTGCTACCCTCCTCTGGGGAGGGCTCGGAGTCTCCTATGGCTACACCTTC CSATLLWGGLGVSYGYTF NA NA TRBJ1-2 TRBV20-1
TGTGCCAGCAGTGAGCGGGGAGGAGATAATTCACCCCTCCACTTT CASSERGGDNSPLHF NA NA TRBJ1-6 TRBV2
TGCGCCAGCAGCTTGGCGGAGGGGGCGAGAGGCTACACCTTC CASSLAEGARGYTF TRBD1 NA TRBJ1-2 TRBV5-1
TGTGCCAGCAGCTTATTAAGGACAACCTACGAGCAGTACTTC CASSLLRTTYEQYF NA few TRBJ2-7 TRBV11-1
TGCGCCAGCAGTGAGTCGATGGCGGGAGAGGAGACCCAGTACTTC CASSESMAGEETQYF TRBD2 NA TRBJ2-5 TRBV10-1
TGCGCCAGCAGCTCGATTAGTATCACCTACAATGAGCAGTTCTTC CASSSISITYNEQFF NA NA TRBJ2-1 TRBV5-1
TGCAGTGCTAGTAGTGGCAGTTTTACTGAAGCTTTCTTT CSASSGSFTEAFF NA NA TRBJ1-1 TRBV20-1
TGCAGTGCTAGTTCGTTGGTTGTTAGCAATGAGCAGTTCTTC CSASSLVVSNEQFF NA NA TRBJ2-1 TRBV20-1
TGCAGTGCCCCCCACGTAATTACAAGTTACAATGAGCAGTTCTTC CSAPHVITSYNEQFF NA NA TRBJ2-1 TRBV20-1
TGTGCCAGCAGTCGGACAGGCAATCAGCCCCAGCATTTT CASSRTGNQPQHF NA NA TRBJ1-5 TRBV6-2/TRBV6-3
TGCGCCAGCAGCTTGGGGAGTCAGGGAACCTATGGCTACACCTTC CASSLGSQGTYGYTF NA once TRBJ1-2 TRBV7-9
TGTGCCAGCAGCGTACTAGCGGGAGGGCAGGGGGATACGCAGTATTTT CASSVLAGGQGDTQYF TRBD2 NA TRBJ2-3 TRBV7-8
TGTGCCAGCAGCCGCCCGGCGGATACGCAGTATTTT CASSRPADTQYF NA NA TRBJ2-3 TRBV5-5